The rows below give T cell receptor beta chains drawn from one sample of a study of synovial regulatory T cells in juvenile arthritis. The data were produced by immunoSEQ multiplex PCR, yet TCRdb's version contains in-frame clones alone and is incomplete. The repertoire table contains some 10,000 clones. The sample consisted of Treg cells from blood. The source of these receptors is a donor younger than 35 with juvenile idiopathic arthritis. Both conserved end residues are part of each CDR3.

TRBV6-1	14	TRBJ1-4	CASSVPRGYEKLFF
TRBV5-6	14	TRBJ1-1	CASSWRHMNTEAFF
TRBV21-1	15	TRBJ1-5	CASSSRTGGVQPQHF
TRBV4-1	14	TRBJ1-5	CASSPQGRVQPQHF
TRBV12-5	13	TRBJ1-2	CASGLYGRGGYTF
TRBV4-1	17	TRBJ1-4	CASSPRDSTFGNEKLFF
TRBV7-2	15	TRBJ2-2	CASSLAWSVTGELFF
TRBV5-1	14	TRBJ2-3	CASSYWGSTDTQYF
TRBV11-2	14	TRBJ2-7	CASSPRLAQNEQYF
TRBV7-8	13	TRBJ1-4	CASSLEYNEKLFF
TRBV7-9	12	TRBJ1-2	CASSLGLYGYTF
TRBV7-8	15	TRBJ2-7	CASSPGGGLSYEQYF
TRBV20-1	11	TRBJ2-1	CSARDLYEQFF
TRBV27	15	TRBJ2-1	CASSPMGTDYNEQFF
TRBV6-1	15	TRBJ1-2	CASSVLQGPWEGYTF
TRBV12-5	11	TRBJ2-3	CASGLVDTQYF
TRBV5-6	17	TRBJ2-1	CASSFFSLSDSWNEQFF
TRBV11-2	13	TRBJ1-4	CASSETVVSRLFF
TRBV27	13	TRBJ1-2	CASSLRGGIGYTF
TRBV20-1	11	TRBJ1-1	CSARDSPEAFF
TRBV10-3	13	TRBJ1-5	CAISSQNNQPQHF
TRBV18	12	TRBJ2-7	CASSPTGFEQYF
TRBV7-9	15	TRBJ2-2	CASSLRGLSTGELFF
TRBV4-2	14	TRBJ1-6	CASSQDLPGTPLHF
TRBV12-5	11	TRBJ1-5	CASGLIQPQHF
TRBV6-1	17	TRBJ2-1	CASSEEAASLYYNEQFF
TRBV27	18	TRBJ2-6	CASSLLAVFTSGANVLTF
TRBV6-1	13	TRBJ2-7	CASRGLSVYEQYF
TRBV5-6	14	TRBJ2-1	CASSLGAGGHEQFF
TRBV4-1	14	TRBJ1-2	CASSQESGTRGYTF
TRBV5-1	13	TRBJ1-2	CASSSDRGGGYTF
TRBV20-1	10	TRBJ2-1	CSASINEQFF
TRBV19	14	TRBJ1-1	CASSILLVGTEAFF
TRBV5-6	16	TRBJ2-3	CASRATGTSGINTQYF
TRBV12-5	13	TRBJ1-1	CASGFYLAKEAFF
TRBV19	17	TRBJ2-1	CASSIVAGRASYNEQFF
TRBV19	14	TRBJ2-7	CASSERGQSYEQYF
TRBV18	14	TRBJ2-5	CASSPPSQTGLEHF
TRBV4-1	17	TRBJ1-4	CASSQGPGRPDNEKLFF
TRBV18	13	TRBJ1-5	CASSPQVYQPQHF
TRBV4-1	15	TRBJ2-7	CASSQDGDRGYEQYF
TRBV7-8	15	TRBJ2-3	CASSLVRAGVDTQYF
TRBV10-3	14	TRBJ2-3	CAITLAGATDTQYF
TRBV19	14	TRBJ2-2	CASSIWQYTGELFF
TRBV5-6	13	TRBJ1-1	CASSFPGGTEAFF
TRBV27	13	TRBJ2-1	CASSLSPPLEQFF
TRBV18	14	TRBJ2-5	CASSPLRGQETQYF
TRBV6-1	15	TRBJ2-5	CASTATGSVGETQYF
TRBV18	13	TRBJ1-5	CASSPTDSGPQHF
TRBV18	19	TRBJ2-1	CASSPRGAGGPLHPNEQFF
TRBV11-2	18	TRBJ2-7	CASSPTGLAGAKRYEQYF
TRBV4-1	16	TRBJ2-2	CASSQDGRTNTGELFF
TRBV19	15	TRBJ2-7	CASSRIDVGGSEQYF
TRBV6-1	15	TRBJ1-2	CASSAGGKVNYGYTF
TRBV11-2	16	TRBJ2-7	CASRRTWTGESYEQYF
TRBV21-1	14	TRBJ1-6	CASSKGTYDSPLHF
TRBV27	15	TRBJ2-2	CASSLVPPRTGELFF
TRBV6-1	13	TRBJ1-5	CASSERGPEPQHF
TRBV4-1	18	TRBJ2-1	CASSRTSGSYSRYNEQFF
TRBV4-1	18	TRBJ2-3	CASSQAASGRLGTDTQYF